The 22 T cell receptor beta chains in this list originate from one sample, sequenced in a study of blood T cell repertoires in COVID-19. The table came from immunoSEQ multiplex PCR; TCRdb's copy has only in-frame clones and leaves some out. The repertoire holds 85,000 to 110,000 clones, with 88% as singletons. The sequenced material came from peripheral blood. The receptors here all came from a human donor in a cohort sampled during active COVID-19.

V is TRBV2 and J is TRBJ1-2; D is ambiguous. Germline CDR1 is SNHLY and CDR2 is FYNNEI. Deletions cut 6 bases from V and 4 bases from J, with 18 bases between. The CDR3 spans 15 residues. The CDR3 region has the DNA TGTGCCAGCAGCTCGGAGGGAGGAGGCGCCTATGGCTACACCTTC. Translating gives CASSSEGGGAYGYTF.

This clone has only one observation. The chain has TRBV5-1 and TRBJ2-7; D might be TRBD1 (6 bases). V lost 0 bases and J 1 base, leaving 11 bases between the germline ends. The CDR3 extends over 15 amino acids. Germline CDR1 SGHRS, CDR2 YFSETQ. The DNA for the CDR3 is TGCGCCAGCAGCTTGGGAGACAGGCAATCCTACGAGCAGTACTTC. Translation: CASSLGDRQSYEQYF.

This chain uses TRBV4-2 with TRBJ2-7, with 13 bases that match TRBD2. Germline V gene sequence: CDR1 LGHNA, CDR2 YNFKEQ. The ends lost 4 bases at V and 5 bases at J; junction bases unmatched: 5. The CDR3 is 15 residues long. This chain's CDR3 is CASSRPGTSGNEQYF. CDR3 nucleotides: TGTGCCAGCAGCCGCCCTGGGACTAGCGGGAACGAGCAGTACTTC.

The V call is TRBV29-1, the J call TRBJ2-7, with TRBD1 matching over 7 bases. Unmatched junction bases numbered 8, after V lost 7 bases and J lost 2 bases. Germline loops: CDR1 SQVTM, CDR2 ANQGSEA. The CDR3 totals 13 residues. CDR3: CSARLTGTYEQYF. The CDR3 nucleotides read TGCAGCGCCCGATTGACAGGGACCTACGAGCAGTACTTC.

The chain has TRBV7-6 and TRBJ2-7, with 9 bases matching TRBD1. In germline, CDR1 is SGHVS, CDR2 FNYEAQ. The J segment lost 5 bases and the V segment lost 5 bases, leaving 10 bases of the junction unmatched. This CDR3 region has 15 residues. The CDR3 nucleotides are TGTGCCAGCAGCAAACCGGGACAGGGTCGCCACGAGCAGTACTTC. Residues: CASSKPGQGRHEQYF.

V gene TRBV19 combines with J gene TRBJ2-1, with a possible D match to TRBD2 (5 bases). V lost 5 bases and J 5 bases, leaving 22 bases between the germline ends. The CDR3 is 17 residues long. Per the germline V gene, CDR1 is LNHDA and CDR2 is SQIVND (reference sequence). The CDR3 DNA reads as TGTGCCAGTAGTCTATTGCAGCGGCAGCGGCTGAACAATGAGCAGTTCTTC. Translation gives CASSLLQRQRLNNEQFF.

The chain links TRBV19 to TRBJ1-2; tentative D call: TRBD1 (6 bases). The CDR3 consists of 14 residues. The ends were cut back, 3 bases at V and 6 bases at J, with 14 bases in the middle. Germline loops: CDR1 LNHDA, CDR2 SQIVND (reference sequence). The CDR3 spells CASSIEDQGNGYTF. The CDR3 DNA follows: TGTGCCAGTAGTATCGAAGACCAGGGGAATGGCTACACCTTC.

This sequence joins TRBV6-5 and TRBJ1-1; 7 bases match TRBD1. CDR3 length equals 13 residues. Germline CDR1 reads MNHEY; CDR2 reads SVGAGI. With V trimmed by 0 bases and J by 7 bases, 2 bases remained unmatched. The CDR3 region is CASSYSTGYEAFF. CDR3 coding DNA: TGTGCCAGCAGTTACTCGACAGGGTATGAAGCTTTCTTT.

The chain couples TRBV12-5 to TRBJ1-1, with a weak D call TRBD1 (6 bases). CDR1 is LGHNT, CDR2 FRNRAP, per germline. V was clipped by 1 base and J by 10 bases, with 19 bases between them. This CDR3 comprises 15 residues. In DNA form, the CDR3 reads TGTGCTAGTGGTTTGGGACGAATCAGGGGTTGTGTAGCTTTCTTT. It yields the protein CASGLGRIRGCVAFF. Based on the CDR3 plus reference TRBV12-5 and TRBJ1-1, the full variable domain is DARVTQTPRHKVTEMGQEVTMRCQPILGHNTVFWYRQTMMQGLELLAYFRNRAPLDDSGMPKDRFSAEMPDATLATLKIQPSEPRDSAVYFCASGLGRIRGCVAFFGQGTRLTVV.

This clone appeared a single time. V is TRBV11-2 and J is TRBJ2-7, with 10 bases matching TRBD1. The germline V gene encodes CDR1 SGHAT and CDR2 FQNNGV. The CDR3 length is 15 residues. Germline trimming cut 5 bases from V and 7 bases from J; bases unmatched to any gene: 11. CDR3 protein: CASSVTGTGEREQYF. The DNA of the CDR3 is TGTGCCAGCAGCGTCACCGGGACAGGGGAACGAGAGCAGTACTTC.

V is TRBV18 and J is TRBJ1-6, with TRBD1 identical over 10 bases. In germline, CDR1 is KGHSH, CDR2 LQKENI. The length of the CDR3 is 14 residues. J lost 8 bases, V lost 6 bases, and 4 bases had no gene match. This chain's CDR3 is CASSRDRGDSPLHF. The CDR3 DNA sequence: TGTGCCAGCTCGCGGGACAGGGGAGATTCACCCCTCCACTTT.

The chain is built from TRBV3-1 (or the pseudogene TRBV3-2) and TRBJ2-1, with 12 bases lining up with TRBD2. Germline V CDR1 and CDR2: LGHDT, YNNKEL (reference sequence). This CDR3 comprises 16 residues. J lost 7 bases, V lost 7 bases, and 11 bases had no gene match. Here the CDR3 DNA reads TGTGCCAGCACCCCGACTAGCGGGGGATTGGAGAATGAGCAGTTCTTC. The encoded protein is CASTPTSGGLENEQFF.

The gene calls are TRBV5-1 and TRBJ1-4, with 9 positions matching TRBD1. Germline V lookup: CDR1 SGHRS, CDR2 YFSETQ. The CDR3 is 14 amino acids. The trim removed 4 bases at V and 8 bases at J, leaving 6 bases unmatched. CDR3 protein: CASSLGQGHEKLFF. As DNA, the CDR3 is TGCGCCAGCAGCCTTGGACAGGGGCACGAAAAACTGTTTTTT.

The chain links TRBV5-8 to TRBJ2-5, with a tentative D call TRBD1 (5 bases). Germline V gene data show CDR1 as SGHTS and CDR2 as YDEGEE. Trimming removed 0 bases from V and 4 bases from J, with 10 bases in between. The length of the CDR3 is 14 residues. This chain's CDR3 is CASSLEAGLETQYF. CDR3 sequence (DNA): TGTGCCAGCAGCTTGGAGGCAGGGCTAGAGACCCAGTACTTC.

This chain links TRBV5-1 with TRBJ2-7; D possibly corresponds to TRBD1 (6 bases). The V gene's germline CDR1 is SGHRS and CDR2 YFSETQ. V was pared by 0 bases and J by 4 bases, with 8 bases between. This CDR3 is 13 amino acids long. CDR3: CASSLARGYEQYF. Here the CDR3 DNA reads TGCGCCAGCAGCTTGGCCAGGGGTTACGAGCAGTACTTC.

The DNA of the CDR3 is TGTGCCAGCAGTTCCTCGACAGCTATGAACACTGAAGCTTTCTTT. Residues: CASSSSTAMNTEAFF. The chain recombines TRBV28 with TRBJ1-1; D is perhaps TRBD1 (5 bases). The CDR3 covers 15 residues. Germline V gene data show CDR1 as MDHEN and CDR2 as SYDVKM. Trimming removed 4 bases at V and 0 bases at J, with 12 bases between.

The CDR3 reads CASSSSGRSSGANVLTF. In nucleotides, the CDR3 is TGTGCCAGTAGTTCTTCCGGGAGAAGCTCTGGGGCCAACGTCCTGACTTTC. The V gene is TRBV19, the J gene TRBJ2-6; TRBD2 might be the D (6 bases). CDR3 length: 17 amino acids. Germline CDR1 is LNHDA and CDR2 is SQIVND (reference sequence). V lost 5 bases, J lost 0 bases, and 14 bases lay in between.

This rearrangement joins TRBV5-1 to TRBJ1-1; possibly TRBD1 for D (6 bases). Trimming removed 2 bases at V and 5 bases at J, with 13 bases between. Germline V gene sequence: CDR1 SGHRS, CDR2 YFSETQ. The CDR3 sequence is 14 residues long. The CDR3 loop reads CASSFPGEGTEAFF. The CDR3 region has the DNA TGCGCCAGCAGCTTCCCAGGGGAAGGGACTGAAGCTTTCTTT.

The chain couples TRBV2 to TRBJ1-1; possible D gene TRBD1, 5 bases. Germline assignment: CDR1 SNHLY and CDR2 FYNNEI. The CDR3 runs 14 residues. Trimming took off 4 bases at V and 5 bases at J, with 14 bases between the two ends. CDR3 sequence reads: CASSVVLGVTEAFF. CDR3 nucleotide sequence: TGTGCCAGCAGTGTAGTTTTAGGGGTTACTGAAGCTTTCTTT.

The chain is built from TRBV6-1 and TRBJ1-2, with 7 bases matching TRBD1. Germline loops: CDR1 MNHNS, CDR2 SASEGT. V trimming: 7 bases; J trimming: 4 bases; junction bases outside the gene matches: 9. This CDR3 has 14 amino acids. CDR3 sequence reads: CASNIDRQGYGYTF. CDR3 in DNA: TGTGCCAGCAACATTGATAGACAGGGCTATGGCTACACCTTC.

This sequence joins TRBV7-2 and TRBJ1-6; TRBD1 is a possible D gene (5 bases). This CDR3 is built from 17 residues. The germline gives CDR1 SGHTA, CDR2 FQGNSA. V was trimmed by 3 bases and J by 6 bases, leaving 18 bases between them. In nucleotides, the CDR3 is TGTGCCAGCAGCTTCGGGGCGGCGCGGGGGTTTAATTCACCCCTCCACTTT. Translated: CASSFGAARGFNSPLHF.

The rearrangement uses TRBV4-3 and TRBJ1-3, with a weak D call TRBD1 (5 bases). The CDR3 consists of 19 residues. Germline lookup yields CDR1 LGHNA and CDR2 YSLEER. With 1 base removed from V and 3 bases from J, the gap between germline ends came to 22 bases. In DNA form, the CDR3 reads TGCGCCAGCAGCCAAGGGGCCAACAGGCAACTGGGAGGTGGAAACACCATATATTTT. Its protein product is CASSQGANRQLGGGNTIYF.